This is a list of T cell receptor beta chains from one sample in a study of cytotoxic CD8 clonotypes in ibrutinib-treated CLL. TCRdb keeps only in-frame clones here, not all; method: immunoSEQ multiplex PCR. This repertoire shows more than 200,000 clones, 70% found once; its top ten account for over 15%. Sequenced material: PBMCs, taken after 24 months of ibrutinib treatment. These receptors were obtained from a human donor with chronic lymphocytic leukemia. The CDR3 runs from the conserved cysteine through the conserved F or W. The order of the fields is J gene, clone size, D gene, V gene, CDR3 protein, CDR3 DNA. D genes are given only for firm matches. Not all rows give a size; the values are once, few, many and, for expanded clones, a class.

J gene: TRBJ2-1
clone size: .
D gene: TRBD2
V gene: TRBV7-3
CDR3 protein: CASSPDGTMNHNEQFF
CDR3 DNA: TGTGCCAGCAGCCCCGACGGGACTATGAACCACAATGAGCAGTTCTTC

J gene: TRBJ2-7
clone size: .
D gene: TRBD2
V gene: TRBV6-1
CDR3 protein: CASSYSGDYAYEQYF
CDR3 DNA: TGTGCCAGCAGCTATTCTGGGGACTACGCCTACGAGCAGTACTTC

J gene: TRBJ1-2
clone size: few
D gene: .
V gene: TRBV4-3
CDR3 protein: CASSQVLNNYGYTF
CDR3 DNA: TGCGCCAGCAGCCAAGTTCTTAATAACTATGGCTACACCTTC

J gene: TRBJ2-7
clone size: .
D gene: TRBD2
V gene: TRBV9
CDR3 protein: CASSFGLAGGPREQYF
CDR3 DNA: TGTGCCAGCAGCTTCGGACTAGCGGGAGGGCCAAGGGAGCAGTACTTC

J gene: TRBJ2-5
clone size: .
D gene: TRBD2
V gene: TRBV9
CDR3 protein: CASSVGTSDLETQYF
CDR3 DNA: TGTGCCAGCAGCGTAGGTACTAGCGATTTAGAGACCCAGTACTTC

J gene: TRBJ2-1
clone size: .
D gene: .
V gene: TRBV9
CDR3 protein: CASSVASHSYNEQFF
CDR3 DNA: TGTGCCAGCAGCGTAGCAAGCCATAGCTACAATGAGCAGTTCTTC

J gene: TRBJ2-3
clone size: .
D gene: TRBD2
V gene: TRBV10-1
CDR3 protein: CASRNPSGSTDTQYF
CDR3 DNA: TGCGCCAGCAGGAATCCTAGCGGTAGCACAGATACGCAGTATTTT

J gene: TRBJ2-7
clone size: .
D gene: .
V gene: TRBV19
CDR3 protein: CASSIAPAGFGEQYF
CDR3 DNA: TGTGCCAGTAGTATAGCTCCCGCCGGGTTCGGGGAGCAGTACTTC

J gene: TRBJ1-3
clone size: few
D gene: .
V gene: TRBV11-3
CDR3 protein: CASSYGQHSGNTIYF
CDR3 DNA: TGTGCCAGCAGCTATGGACAGCACTCTGGAAACACCATATATTTT

J gene: TRBJ2-5
clone size: .
D gene: .
V gene: TRBV30
CDR3 protein: CAWSLGLGEETQYF
CDR3 DNA: TGTGCCTGGAGTCTAGGGCTGGGGGAAGAGACCCAGTACTTC

J gene: TRBJ1-2
clone size: few
D gene: .
V gene: TRBV4-3
CDR3 protein: CASSLSQGDGYTF
CDR3 DNA: TGCGCCAGCAGCTTGAGCCAGGGTGACGGCTACACCTTC

J gene: TRBJ1-4
clone size: once
D gene: .
V gene: TRBV27
CDR3 protein: CASSDLALPNEKLFF
CDR3 DNA: TGTGCCAGCAGCGACCTGGCGCTCCCCAATGAAAAACTGTTTTTT

J gene: TRBJ1-5
clone size: .
D gene: .
V gene: TRBV25-1
CDR3 protein: CASSENRGNQPQHF
CDR3 DNA: TGTGCCAGCAGTGAAAATAGGGGCAATCAGCCCCAGCATTTT

J gene: TRBJ2-5
clone size: .
D gene: TRBD1
V gene: TRBV6-6
CDR3 protein: CASSLRDRQETQYF
CDR3 DNA: TGTGCCAGCAGTCTCCGGGACAGGCAAGAGACCCAGTACTTC

J gene: TRBJ2-1
clone size: .
D gene: TRBD2
V gene: TRBV5-3
CDR3 protein: CARSLEPGLAPPTVGNEQFF
CDR3 DNA: TGTGCCAGAAGCTTGGAACCCGGACTAGCGCCACCGACAGTGGGGAATGAGCAGTTCTTC

J gene: TRBJ2-2
clone size: .
D gene: TRBD2
V gene: TRBV29-1
CDR3 protein: CSVATSGPGAGELFF
CDR3 DNA: TGCAGCGTCGCAACTAGCGGGCCTGGGGCCGGGGAGCTGTTTTTT

J gene: TRBJ1-3
clone size: .
D gene: .
V gene: TRBV7-9
CDR3 protein: CASSEGTGNTIYF
CDR3 DNA: TGTGCCAGCAGCGAAGGGACTGGAAACACCATATATTTT

J gene: TRBJ2-2
clone size: .
D gene: .
V gene: TRBV7-6
CDR3 protein: CASSLAPETGELFF
CDR3 DNA: TGTGCCAGCAGCTTAGCGCCGGAGACCGGGGAGCTGTTTTTT

J gene: TRBJ2-7
clone size: .
D gene: TRBD2
V gene: TRBV11-2
CDR3 protein: CASSLGASGELYEQYF
CDR3 DNA: TGTGCCAGCAGCTTAGGGGCTAGCGGAGAACTCTACGAGCAGTACTTC

J gene: TRBJ1-1
clone size: .
D gene: .
V gene: TRBV29-1
CDR3 protein: CSATDSRNTEAFF
CDR3 DNA: TGCAGCGCTACCGACAGCCGAAACACTGAAGCTTTCTTT

J gene: TRBJ2-7
clone size: .
D gene: .
V gene: TRBV14
CDR3 protein: CASSQEGLYEQYF
CDR3 DNA: TGTGCCAGCAGCCAAGAAGGCCTCTACGAGCAGTACTTC

J gene: TRBJ2-7
clone size: once
D gene: TRBD1
V gene: TRBV6-5
CDR3 protein: CASSYGDSSYEQYF
CDR3 DNA: TGTGCCAGCAGTTATGGGGACAGCTCCTACGAGCAGTACTTC

J gene: TRBJ2-7
clone size: .
D gene: .
V gene: TRBV7-9
CDR3 protein: CASSLAVSYEQYF
CDR3 DNA: TGTGCCAGCAGCTTAGCGGTGAGTTACGAGCAGTACTTC

J gene: TRBJ1-1
clone size: .
D gene: .
V gene: TRBV27
CDR3 protein: CASSLGSRQLNTEAFF
CDR3 DNA: TGTGCCAGCAGTTTAGGGTCGCGGCAGCTGAACACTGAAGCTTTCTTT

J gene: TRBJ2-7
clone size: once
D gene: TRBD2
V gene: TRBV4-1
CDR3 protein: CASSQWTSGSIIEQYF
CDR3 DNA: TGCGCCAGCAGCCAATGGACTAGCGGGAGTATTATAGAGCAGTACTTC